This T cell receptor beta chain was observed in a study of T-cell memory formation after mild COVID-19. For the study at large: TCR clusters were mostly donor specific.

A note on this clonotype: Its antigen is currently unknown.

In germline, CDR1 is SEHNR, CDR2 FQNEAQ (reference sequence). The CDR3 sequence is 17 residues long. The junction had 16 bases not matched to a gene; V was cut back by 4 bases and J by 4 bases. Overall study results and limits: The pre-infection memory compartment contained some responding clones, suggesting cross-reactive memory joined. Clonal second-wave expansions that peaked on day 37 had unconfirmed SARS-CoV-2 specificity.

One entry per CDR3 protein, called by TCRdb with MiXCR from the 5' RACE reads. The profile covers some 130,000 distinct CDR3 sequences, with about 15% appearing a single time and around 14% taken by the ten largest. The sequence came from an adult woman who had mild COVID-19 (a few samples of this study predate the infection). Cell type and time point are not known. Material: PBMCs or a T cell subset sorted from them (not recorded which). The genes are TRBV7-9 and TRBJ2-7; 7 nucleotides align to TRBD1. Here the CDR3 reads CASSSTDRTILSYEQYF. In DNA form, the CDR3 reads TGTGCCAGCAGCTCTACGGACAGGACCATCCTTTCGTACGAGCAGTACTTC.